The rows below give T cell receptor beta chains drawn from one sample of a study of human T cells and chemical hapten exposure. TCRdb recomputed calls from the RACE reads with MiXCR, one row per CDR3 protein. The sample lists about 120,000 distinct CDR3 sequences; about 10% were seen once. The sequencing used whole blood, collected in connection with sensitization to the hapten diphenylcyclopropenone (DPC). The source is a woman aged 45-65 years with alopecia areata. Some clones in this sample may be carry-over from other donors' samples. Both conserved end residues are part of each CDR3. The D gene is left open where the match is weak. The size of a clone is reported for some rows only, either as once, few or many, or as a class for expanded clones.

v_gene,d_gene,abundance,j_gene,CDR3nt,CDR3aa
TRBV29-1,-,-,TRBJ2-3,TGCAGCGTTCTAGATGGCACAGATACGCAGTATTTT,CSVLDGTDTQYF
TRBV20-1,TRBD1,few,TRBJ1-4,TGCAGTGCTAAGGACAGGGGGCGGCATGAAAAACTGTTTTTT,CSAKDRGRHEKLFF
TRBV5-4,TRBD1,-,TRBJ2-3,TGTGCCAGCGTGGACAGGGGAAGAGGGGATACGCAGTATTTT,CASVDRGRGDTQYF
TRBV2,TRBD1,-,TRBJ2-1,TGTGCCAGCAGTGTTGACAGGGGAGTGCGGGAAAAGCAGTTCTTC,CASSVDRGVREKQFF
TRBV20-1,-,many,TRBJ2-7,TGCAGTGCTAGAGATCGACCGGGACAAATTTACGAGCAGTACTTC,CSARDRPGQIYEQYF
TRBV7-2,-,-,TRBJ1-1,TGTGCCAGCAGCTCTATCGGCAAAGGGGCTTTCTTT,CASSSIGKGAFF
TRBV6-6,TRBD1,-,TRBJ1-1,TGTGCCAGCAGTTCACAGGGGGCGGTCACTGAAGCTTTCTTT,CASSSQGAVTEAFF
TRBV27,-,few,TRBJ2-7,TGTGCCAGCAGCGCCGGGCCGTTCTACGAGCAGTACTTC,CASSAGPFYEQYF
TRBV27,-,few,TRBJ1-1,TGTGCCAGCAGTTTATCCACGGGGACTGAAGCTTTCTTT,CASSLSTGTEAFF
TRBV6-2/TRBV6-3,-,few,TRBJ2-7,TGTGCCAGCACCTCCTCACGGGTCGAGCAGTACTTC,CASTSSRVEQYF
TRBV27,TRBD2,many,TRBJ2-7,TGTGCCAGCAGGCGTGGTAGCGGGCCAGTTTCCTACGAGCAGTACTTC,CASRRGSGPVSYEQYF
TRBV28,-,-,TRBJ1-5,TGTGCCAGCAGTTTGGGACGGGTCTGCAATCAGCCCCAGCATTTT,CASSLGRVCNQPQHF
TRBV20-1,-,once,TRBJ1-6,TGCAGTGCTAGCTCCCGGAGCTCTAATTCACCCCTCCACTTT,CSASSRSSNSPLHF
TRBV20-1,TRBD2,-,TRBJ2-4,TGCAGTGCTGGCGGACTAGCGGGGGACCAAAACATTCAGTACTTC,CSAGGLAGDQNIQYF
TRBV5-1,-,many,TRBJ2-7,TGCGCCAGCAGCCCCGGTCATGTGACGCAATACGAGCAGTACTTC,CASSPGHVTQYEQYF
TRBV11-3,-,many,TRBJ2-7,TGTGCCAGCAGCGAGGGGGCGGGAGTTACGTACGAGCAGTACTTC,CASSEGAGVTYEQYF
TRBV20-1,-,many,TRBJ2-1,TGCAGTGCTCCCCGAGGCATCCGGAACAATGAGCAGTTCTTC,CSAPRGIRNNEQFF